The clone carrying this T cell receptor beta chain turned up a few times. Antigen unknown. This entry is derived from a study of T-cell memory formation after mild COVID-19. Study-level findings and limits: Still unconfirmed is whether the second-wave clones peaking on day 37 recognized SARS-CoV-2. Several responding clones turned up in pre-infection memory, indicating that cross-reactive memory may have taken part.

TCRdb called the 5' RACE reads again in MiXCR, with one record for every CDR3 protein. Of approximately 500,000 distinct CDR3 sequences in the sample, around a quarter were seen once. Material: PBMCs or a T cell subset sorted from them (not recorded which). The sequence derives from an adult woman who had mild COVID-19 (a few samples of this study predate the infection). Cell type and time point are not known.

CDR3 DNA: TGTGCCAGCAGAACGGGAAACACCATATATTTT. Translating it yields CASRTGNTIYF. The J gene is TRBJ1-3, the V gene TRBV6-5; D ambiguous. Between the trimmed V and J ends, which lost 6 bases and 4 bases, there was a span of 4 bases. The CDR3 has 11 amino acids. Germline V gives CDR1 MNHEY, CDR2 SVGAGI.